The present entry profiles one TCR beta chain with its context. Its antigen is as yet unknown. This sample is part of a study of cytomegalovirus exposure and HLA in healthy donors. Study results and caveats: In a later analysis, HLA-associated TCR beta chains were more clonally expanded than equally common others.

PCR primers comprised 60 Vbeta and 13 Jbeta primers. TCRdb's table, derived via immunoSEQ multiplex PCR, lists solely in-frame clones and lacks some. The sample holds roughly 180,000 clones; roughly four fifths are singletons and the top ten take around 1.5%. CDR3 length: 16 amino acids. CDR1 is SGHRS and CDR2 is YFSETQ in the germline V gene. Trimming left V 0 bases short and J 9 bases short, with 19 bases between. The clonotype was recovered from a man in his late teens or twenties in good health and CMV-seronegative. Sequenced input: PBMCs. V is TRBV5-1 and J is TRBJ2-1, with D possibly being TRBD2 (5 bases). DNA of the CDR3: TGCGCCAGCAGCTTGGGCAAGGACCCGCGGGTTGGTGAGCAGTTCTTC. It is translated as CASSLGKDPRVGEQFF.